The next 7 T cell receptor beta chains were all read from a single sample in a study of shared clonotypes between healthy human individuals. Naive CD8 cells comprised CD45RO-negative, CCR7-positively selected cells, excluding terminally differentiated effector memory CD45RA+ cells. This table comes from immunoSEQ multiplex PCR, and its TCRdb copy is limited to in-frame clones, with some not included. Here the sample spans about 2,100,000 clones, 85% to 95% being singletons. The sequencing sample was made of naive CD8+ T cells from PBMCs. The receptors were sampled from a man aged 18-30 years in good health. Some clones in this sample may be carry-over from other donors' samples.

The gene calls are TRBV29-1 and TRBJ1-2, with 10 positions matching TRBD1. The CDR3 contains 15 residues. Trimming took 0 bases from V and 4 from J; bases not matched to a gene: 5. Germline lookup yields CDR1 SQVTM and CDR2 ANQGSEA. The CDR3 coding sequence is TGCAGCGTTGAAGAAAGACAGGGGGCCGTCTATGGCTACACCTTC. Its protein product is CSVEERQGAVYGYTF.

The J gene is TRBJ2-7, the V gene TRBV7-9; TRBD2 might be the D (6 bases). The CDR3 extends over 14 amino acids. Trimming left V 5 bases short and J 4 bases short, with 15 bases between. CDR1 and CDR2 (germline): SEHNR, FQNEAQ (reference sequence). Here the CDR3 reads CASSPPAGRYEQYF. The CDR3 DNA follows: TGTGCCAGCAGCCCCCCAGCGGGCCGGTACGAGCAGTACTTC.

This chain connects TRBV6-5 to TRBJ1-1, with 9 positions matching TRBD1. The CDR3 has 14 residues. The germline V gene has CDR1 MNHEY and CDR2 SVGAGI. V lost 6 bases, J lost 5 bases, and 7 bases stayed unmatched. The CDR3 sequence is CASRSGTGLTEAFF. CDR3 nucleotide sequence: TGTGCCAGCAGGTCCGGGACAGGGCTGACTGAAGCTTTCTTT.

Written as DNA, the CDR3 is TGTGCCAGCAGTTTCCCGCCGGGACTCTATGGCTACACCTTC. As protein: CASSFPPGLYGYTF. The rearrangement uses TRBV28 and TRBJ1-2; TRBD1 is a possible D gene (5 bases). Germline lookup yields CDR1 MDHEN and CDR2 SYDVKM. The CDR3 sequence is 14 residues long. V lost 3 bases, J lost 4 bases, and 12 bases lay in between.

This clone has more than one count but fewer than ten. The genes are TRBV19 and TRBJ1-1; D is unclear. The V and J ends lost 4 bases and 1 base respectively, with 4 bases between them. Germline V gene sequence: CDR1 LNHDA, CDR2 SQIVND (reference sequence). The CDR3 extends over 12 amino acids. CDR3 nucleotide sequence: TGTGCCAGTAGTACCCAGAACACTGAAGCTTTCTTT. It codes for CASSTQNTEAFF.

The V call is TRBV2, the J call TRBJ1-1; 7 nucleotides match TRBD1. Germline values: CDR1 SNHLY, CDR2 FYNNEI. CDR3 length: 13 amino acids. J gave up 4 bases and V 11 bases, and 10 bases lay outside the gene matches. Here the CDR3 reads CAAQEGALTEAFF. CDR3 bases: TGTGCCGCACAAGAGGGGGCGCTCACTGAAGCTTTCTTT.

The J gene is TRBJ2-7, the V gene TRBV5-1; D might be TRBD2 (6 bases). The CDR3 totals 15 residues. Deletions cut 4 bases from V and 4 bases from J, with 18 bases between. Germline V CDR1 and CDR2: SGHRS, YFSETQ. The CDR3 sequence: CASSPGGTATYEQYF. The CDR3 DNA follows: TGCGCCAGCAGCCCAGGAGGGACGGCTACATACGAGCAGTACTTC.